The source of this T cell receptor (beta chain) is a study of identifying expanded T cells in peripheral blood (dated by TCRdb to about 2019). Broadly, across the study: Separate aliquots of the same genomic DNA pool were sequenced to produce technical replicates, and four replicates were compared in pairs. What the work shows at the level of the full study, not this receptor alone: About 1.3 differentially abundant clones were flagged by the binomial model between technical replicates, whereas about 16 and 19 were flagged over approximately two weeks and four weeks, respectively. The beta-binomial model significantly reduced the number of clones called differentially abundant and the false-positive rate across all healthy-donor time intervals. Across all healthy donors, variance in clone template counts between approximately 2-week samples was found to increase significantly with total template count. The authors expected biological variance in healthy repertoires might increase further over much longer intervals such as months to years.

During the collection period, no immune events, such as infections, were documented for the healthy donors. To calibrate time-dependent variance in a beta-binomial model of T-cell clone differential abundance, blood repertoires from healthy donors were used as a training cohort. The training cohort included about ten healthy donors, of whom 3 were female and 7 were male. On average the donors were approximately 40 years old, and their ages spanned 29 to 64 years. Whole blood, obtained from a commercial supplier, was collected from each healthy donor at three time points spaced approximately two weeks apart. For immunosequencing, genomic DNA was extracted from unsorted whole blood. TCRbeta CDR3 regions were profiled by bias-controlled multiplex PCR amplification of genomic DNA with the immunoSEQ Assay. The source study handled its data this way. To quantify the absolute abundance of each unique TCRbeta CDR3 region, the sequences were collapsed and filtered. Differential abundance was tested with a binomial (Fisher-equivalent) model and with a beta-binomial model adding time-dependent variance fitted from healthy donors. Clones with fewer than 5 combined templates were removed, and differential abundance was called for clones with a Benjamini-Hochberg FDR below 0.01. Beta-binomial variance was modeled as a function of total template count across the two samples using the form v = (b*log(k)+a)^2. The clones in this table, taken by TCRdb from immuneACCESS, are in-frame only. Not every clone is retained; where verified, under half of the shortfall comes from an unresolved V gene, and the cause of the rest is unknown. V and J calls and clone size are given by that table; D and trimming were obtained from the DNA. Here the sample has 70,000 to 95,000 clones; roughly 90% occur a single time. The top ten clones comprise 7.3% of the sample.

On this clone: Its target antigen remains unknown. Within one base of it there is no much larger clone, and no base qualities were kept.

The CDR3 has 14 amino acids, counting the end cysteine and phenylalanine. This entry keeps only the CDR3 DNA: 42 bases, framed from base 1. Trimming accounts for 4 bases at V and 15 bases at J, while the number of junction bases matched to no gene is 11. From a lookup of the germline V gene (reference sequence), CDR1 and CDR2 are LNHDA and SQIVND. Recombination linked TRBV19 to TRBJ2-1, with 11 middle bases fitting TRBD2. This clonotype was obtained from a person between 18 and 70 years old in good health. Sequenced sample: blood. The nucleotides read TGTGCCAGTAGTACTATAGCGGGAGGGCTTTCCCCGTTCTTC. Its protein is CASSTIAGGLSPFF. Outside the CDR3, residues come from the reference TRBV19 and TRBJ2-1 proteins, so the full variable domain is: DGGITQSPKYLFRKEGQNVTLSCEQNLNHDAMYWYRQDPGQGLRLIYYSQIVNDFQKGDIAEGYSVSREKKESFPLTVTSAQKNPTAFYLCASSTIAGGLSPFFGPGTRLTVL.